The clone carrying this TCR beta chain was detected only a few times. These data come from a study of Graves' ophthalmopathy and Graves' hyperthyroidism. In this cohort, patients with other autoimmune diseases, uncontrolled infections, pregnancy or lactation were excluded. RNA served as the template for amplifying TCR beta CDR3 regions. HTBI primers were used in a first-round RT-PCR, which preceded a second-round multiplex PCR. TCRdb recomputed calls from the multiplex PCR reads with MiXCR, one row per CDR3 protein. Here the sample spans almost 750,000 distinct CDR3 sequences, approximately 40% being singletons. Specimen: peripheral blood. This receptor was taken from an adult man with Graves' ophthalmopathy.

The CDR3: CATHGTEFYGYTF. The CDR3 nucleotides read TGTGCCACACATGGGACAGAGTTCTATGGCTACACCTTC. This chain links TRBV28 with TRBJ1-2; 7 bases are shared with TRBD1. CDR3 length equals 13 residues. Trimming took 10 bases from V and 4 from J; bases not matched to a gene: 9. Germline values: CDR1 MDHEN, CDR2 SYDVKM.